Given below is one T cell receptor beta chain in context. This sample stems from a study of blood T cell repertoires in COVID-19. Study-level background: There were acute and convalescent COVID-19 samples, and they came from the United States, Italy and Spain.

Allocation to cohorts depended on clinical history reported by the participants. Exposed study participants had met a COVID-19 case within 2 weeks before entry. In the authors' methods: Amplification of reference gene primers was used by the study to estimate nucleated cell counts. Measured with immunoSEQ multiplex PCR; TCRdb has only the in-frame clones, and not every one. V, J and clone size are taken as reported in that table, and D and trimming were inferred from the DNA itself. The sample lists 270,000 or so clones; about 91% were seen once. Germline values: CDR1 LNHDA, CDR2 SQIVND (reference sequence). The CDR3 contains 15 residues. V lost 2 bases and J lost 5; bases outside the gene matches: 8.

The J gene is TRBJ1-2, the V gene TRBV19; 7 nucleotides agree with TRBD1. Sequences were obtained from PBMCs or T cells enriched from blood (not recorded which). The TCR originated in a man aged 40-49 years who had been exposed to COVID-19. Here the CDR3 reads CASSINRQGEYGYTF. In DNA, the CDR3 is TGTGCCAGTAGTATAAATCGACAGGGCGAATATGGCTACACCTTC.